This is a list of T cell receptor beta chains from one sample in a study of blood T cell repertoires in COVID-19. Profiled with immunoSEQ multiplex PCR; TCRdb holds only in-frame clones, not every one. This table holds roughly 570,000 clones, around 90% found once. Sequencing used peripheral blood. The origin of the receptors is a woman between 50 and 59 years old with COVID-19, enrolled during active disease. CDR3s include the opening cysteine and the closing phenylalanine or tryptophan. Fields, in order: J gene, clone size, D gene, V gene, CDR3 protein, CDR3 DNA. D genes are given only for firm matches. Where a row states a size, it is once, few, many or the class of an expanded clone; other rows omit it.

TRBJ1-1	.	.	TRBV19	CASSRPTGLNTEAFF	TGTGCCAGTAGCCGACCGACAGGCTTGAACACTGAAGCTTTCTTT
TRBJ2-3	.	TRBD2	TRBV9	CASSVETSGAWGTQYF	TGTGCCAGCAGCGTAGAGACTAGCGGGGCGTGGGGTACGCAGTATTTT
TRBJ1-1	.	.	TRBV11-2	CASSLVGDIEAFF	TGTGCCAGCAGCTTAGTGGGCGATATTGAAGCTTTCTTT
TRBJ2-1	.	.	TRBV28	CASSLPDSHNEQFF	TGTGCCAGCAGTTTACCGGACAGCCACAATGAGCAGTTCTTC
TRBJ2-1	once	TRBD2	TRBV6-5	CASRGLAGNSEQFF	TGTGCCAGCAGGGGACTAGCGGGGAATTCTGAGCAGTTCTTC
TRBJ2-2	.	.	TRBV5-1	CASSLYPLGEGVNTGELFF	TGCGCCAGCAGCTTGTACCCCCTAGGGGAAGGGGTGAACACCGGGGAGCTGTTTTTT
TRBJ1-2	.	TRBD1	TRBV18	CASSPQGQGGYGYTF	TGTGCCAGCTCACCACAAGGCCAGGGGGGCTATGGCTACACCTTC
TRBJ2-5	.	TRBD2	TRBV5-6	CASSFIAGDETQYF	TGTGCCAGCAGCTTTATAGCGGGGGATGAGACCCAGTACTTC
TRBJ1-1	.	.	TRBV4-2	CASSHPRQDEIEAFF	TGTGCCAGCAGCCATCCGAGACAGGACGAGATTGAAGCTTTCTTT
TRBJ1-3	.	.	TRBV9	CASSSSGEGNTIYF	TGTGCCAGCAGTTCGTCAGGGGAGGGAAACACCATATATTTT
TRBJ1-1	.	TRBD1	TRBV29-1	CSASSMLQGAVNTEAFF	TGCAGCGCATCCTCAATGTTACAGGGGGCGGTGAACACTGAAGCTTTCTTT
TRBJ1-2	few	.	TRBV5-1	CASSQTGQSGYTF	TGCGCCAGCAGCCAGACAGGACAGAGTGGCTACACCTTC
TRBJ2-1	.	TRBD2	TRBV18	CASSPTSGARNEQFF	TGTGCCAGCTCCCCTACTAGCGGGGCTCGGAATGAGCAGTTCTTC
TRBJ2-7	.	.	TRBV3-1/TRBV3-2	CASSQDQGTSSYEQYF	TGTGCCAGCAGCCAAGATCAGGGCACGAGCTCCTACGAGCAGTACTTC
TRBJ2-7	.	.	TRBV6-1	CASSDLAGPSSYEQYF	TGTGCCAGCAGTGATCTTGCAGGGCCCAGCTCCTACGAGCAGTACTTC
TRBJ2-7	.	.	TRBV6-5	CASSPPSSYEQYF	TGTGCCAGCAGTCCGCCTAGCTCCTACGAGCAGTACTTC
TRBJ2-2	once	TRBD2	TRBV2	CASSFLAGADTGELFF	TGTGCCAGCAGCTTCCTAGCGGGGGCGGACACCGGGGAGCTGTTTTTT
TRBJ2-7	.	.	TRBV12-5	CASGLRLPGSHEQYF	TGTGCTAGTGGTTTGAGATTACCAGGGTCCCACGAGCAGTACTTC
TRBJ1-2	.	TRBD1	TRBV2	CASSAGTGPSYGYTF	TGTGCCAGCTCCGCCGGGACAGGGCCCTCCTATGGCTACACCTTC
TRBJ1-1	.	TRBD1	TRBV30	CAWMPLQGVMNTEAFF	TGTGCCTGGATGCCGCTACAGGGGGTCATGAACACTGAAGCTTTCTTT
TRBJ1-5	.	.	TRBV2	CASSPLGGVQPQHF	TGTGCCAGCAGTCCTCTCGGGGGAGTTCAGCCCCAGCATTTT
TRBJ2-2	once	TRBD2	TRBV4-1	CASSRVGLAGGMNTGELFF	TGCGCCAGCAGCCGGGTCGGACTAGCGGGGGGGATGAACACCGGGGAGCTGTTTTTT
TRBJ1-1	.	.	TRBV10-3	CAISTRVDGTEAFF	TGTGCCATCAGCACGCGAGTCGATGGCACTGAAGCTTTCTTT
TRBJ1-1	once	.	TRBV5-6	CASSPGRLEMTEAFF	TGTGCCAGCAGCCCTGGCCGATTGGAGATGACTGAAGCTTTCTTT
TRBJ1-1	.	.	TRBV12-3/TRBV12-4	CATSLGTNTEAFF	TGTGCCACCTCTCTTGGCACGAACACTGAAGCTTTCTTT
TRBJ2-1	.	TRBD2	TRBV19	CASSNSGGGYNEQFF	TGTGCCAGTAGTAATAGCGGGGGGGGATACAATGAGCAGTTCTTC
TRBJ1-6	.	TRBD1	TRBV27	CASSPTGYRSPLHF	TGTGCCAGCAGTCCGACAGGGTACAGATCACCCCTCCACTTT
TRBJ1-4	.	.	TRBV3-1/TRBV3-2	CASSLYNEKLFF	TGTGCCAGCAGCCTTTATAATGAAAAACTGTTTTTT
TRBJ2-7	.	TRBD1	TRBV5-6	CASSLTGGPYEQYF	TGTGCCAGCAGCTTGACAGGGGGCCCCTACGAGCAGTACTTC
TRBJ1-1	.	.	TRBV5-1	CASSQVGGQGTEAFF	TGCGCCAGCAGTCAGGTCGGGGGGCAGGGCACTGAAGCTTTCTTT
TRBJ2-1	.	.	TRBV30	CAWSLVGSYNEQFF	TGTGCCTGGTCCCTAGTAGGCTCCTACAATGAGCAGTTCTTC
TRBJ1-5	.	TRBD1	TRBV15	CATSRTGHSNQPQHF	TGTGCCACCAGCAGGACAGGGCATAGCAATCAGCCCCAGCATTTT
TRBJ1-1	.	.	TRBV18	CASSPPNRPNTEAFF	TGTGCCAGCTCACCACCAAACAGGCCAAACACTGAAGCTTTCTTT
TRBJ2-1	.	.	TRBV11-3	CASIPTVYNEQFF	TGTGCCAGCATCCCGACAGTCTACAATGAGCAGTTCTTC
TRBJ2-7	.	TRBD1	TRBV5-5	CASREGQASSYEQYF	TGTGCCAGCAGGGAGGGACAGGCCTCCTCCTACGAGCAGTACTTC
TRBJ2-7	.	TRBD1	TRBV11-2	CASSQTGTGYDEQYF	TGTGCCAGCAGCCAAACCGGGACAGGGTACGACGAGCAGTACTTC
TRBJ1-2	.	.	TRBV28	CASSFDKRGPPYGYTF	TGTGCCAGCAGTTTTGATAAGCGGGGGCCTCCCTATGGCTACACCTTC
TRBJ1-2	.	.	TRBV5-4	CASSSFSTGMVYGYTF	TGTGCCAGCAGCTCCTTTTCGACGGGAATGGTCTATGGCTACACCTTC
TRBJ1-1	.	.	TRBV7-6	CASSFGTWLENTEAFF	TGTGCCAGCAGCTTCGGGACATGGCTTGAGAACACTGAAGCTTTCTTT
TRBJ1-2	.	TRBD1	TRBV4-1	CASSQGQGAVGYTF	TGCGCCAGCAGCCAAGGACAGGGGGCAGTTGGCTACACCTTC
TRBJ1-1	.	.	TRBV3-1/TRBV3-2	CASSPKGTMSTEAFF	TGTGCCAGCAGCCCCAAGGGGACAATGAGCACTGAAGCTTTCTTT
TRBJ1-2	.	.	TRBV19	CASSSTRIYGYTF	TGTGCCAGTAGTTCGACAAGGATCTATGGCTACACCTTC
TRBJ1-1	.	TRBD1	TRBV6-6	CASSQTGGTEAFF	TGTGCCAGCAGTCAAACAGGGGGCACTGAAGCTTTCTTT
TRBJ2-3	.	.	TRBV4-2	CASSQEGGAGSTDTQYF	TGTGCCAGCAGCCAAGAGGGGGGGGCTGGTTCCACAGATACGCAGTATTTT
TRBJ1-1	.	.	TRBV12-3/TRBV12-4	CASTLDREAFF	TGTGCCAGCACCTTAGACAGGGAAGCTTTCTTT
TRBJ2-3	.	TRBD2	TRBV4-1	CASSQGGLAGLRDTQYF	TGCGCCAGCAGCCAAGGAGGGTTAGCGGGGTTACGAGATACGCAGTATTTT
TRBJ1-2	.	.	TRBV29-1	CSVVVSGRGYGYTF	TGCAGCGTTGTCGTATCAGGAAGGGGCTATGGCTACACCTTC
TRBJ2-1	.	TRBD2	TRBV2	CASSERLAISYNEQFF	TGTGCCAGCAGTGAACGACTAGCGATCTCCTACAATGAGCAGTTCTTC
TRBJ1-6	few	.	TRBV9	CASSVDMSSPLHF	TGTGCCAGCAGCGTAGATATGAGTTCACCCCTCCACTTT
TRBJ2-2	.	.	TRBV3-1/TRBV3-2	CASSQGRGRTGELFF	TGTGCCAGCAGCCAAGGAAGGGGGAGAACCGGGGAGCTGTTTTTT
TRBJ1-2	.	TRBD1	TRBV7-2	CASSLGGQEYGYTF	TGTGCCAGCAGCTTAGGGGGACAGGAATATGGCTACACCTTC
TRBJ1-2	.	.	TRBV30	CAWSDLGQGNYGYTF	TGTGCCTGGAGCGACCTTGGGCAGGGAAACTATGGCTACACCTTC